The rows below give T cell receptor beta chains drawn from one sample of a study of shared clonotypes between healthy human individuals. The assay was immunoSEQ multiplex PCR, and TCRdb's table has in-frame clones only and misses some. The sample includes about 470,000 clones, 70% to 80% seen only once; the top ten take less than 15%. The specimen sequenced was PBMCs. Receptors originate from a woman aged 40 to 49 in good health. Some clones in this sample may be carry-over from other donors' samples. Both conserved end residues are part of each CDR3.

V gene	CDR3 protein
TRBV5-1	CASSLGGQSEAFF
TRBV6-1	CASSELGGNVKGEQYF
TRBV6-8	CASSRDRGKTEAFF
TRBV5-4	CASSKTSGNTGELFF
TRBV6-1	CASSGNRQGSDTQYF
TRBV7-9	CASSPAASGTSYNEQFF
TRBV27	CASTPGQINQPQHF
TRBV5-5	CASSLYGGEQYF
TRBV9	CASSVDGTSGSETQYF
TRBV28	CASSPMAGNQPQHF
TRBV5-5	CASSLIRAAQETQYF
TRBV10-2	CASSPGGAYNEQFF
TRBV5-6	CASSKTGRPQGYTF
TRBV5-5	CASSLVLTNTYEQYF
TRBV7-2	CASSSLRGTGSSEQFF
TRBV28	CASRTPGVTGELFF
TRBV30	CAWSVAGGSTDTQYF
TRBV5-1	CASSLASHNEQFF
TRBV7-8	CASSLDGATHTDTQYF
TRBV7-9	CASSLATSGGQETQYF
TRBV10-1	CASSAGLYTGELFF
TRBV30	CAWSPRPSGRYADTQYF
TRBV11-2	CASSLRASGVTYNEQFF
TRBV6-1	CASSPGQGAGTEAFF
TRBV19	CASKGTVSSYEQYF
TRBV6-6	CASSPAQGVYEQYF
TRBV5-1	CASSTGQGALLFF
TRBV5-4	CASRNSGRATDTQYF